Below are 20 T cell receptor beta chains sequenced from a single sample in a study of shared clonotypes between healthy human individuals. Sequenced by immunoSEQ multiplex PCR; TCRdb stores in-frame clones only, minus some. Of a few million clones in the sample, just over 90% were seen once. Sequencing was performed on naive CD4+ T cells sorted from blood. Subset given: CD45RA+ positively selected. All receptors derive from a man between 18 and 35 years old in good health.

This clone has just one count. This rearrangement joins TRBV30 to TRBJ1-6, with 8 bases aligning to TRBD1. Losses at the gene ends were 1 base for V and 9 bases for J; bases not matched to a gene: 14. The CDR3 length is 17 residues. Germline CDR1 reads GTSNPN; CDR2 reads SVGIG (reference sequence). The CDR3 DNA reads as TGTGCCTGGAGTGACCGGGACAGGCGTGCGGGCGGTTCACCCCTCCACTTT. Translating gives CAWSDRDRRAGGSPLHF.

V is TRBV15 and J is TRBJ2-3; D call uncertain. V was clipped by 0 bases and J by 2 bases, with 18 bases between them. The germline CDR1 and CDR2 sequences are LNHNV and YYDKDF (reference sequence). The CDR3 loop spans 18 amino acids. The CDR3 region is CATSRDEHPGTYTDTQYF. Written as DNA, the CDR3 is TGTGCCACCAGCAGAGATGAGCACCCCGGCACCTACACAGATACGCAGTATTTT.

The J gene is TRBJ2-1, the V gene TRBV5-6, with D perhaps assigned TRBD1 or TRBD2 (6 bases each). Germline V gene data show CDR1 as SGHDT and CDR2 as YYEEEE. Trimming took off 1 base at V and 6 bases at J, with 17 bases between the two ends. The CDR3 runs to 16 residues. CDR3 in amino acids: CASSLLGGLPPNEQFF. For the CDR3, the DNA is TGTGCCAGCAGCTTGTTAGGGGGGCTCCCCCCCAATGAGCAGTTCTTC.

Of note for this clone: The sample contains more than one DNA sequence encoding this CDR3. The CDR3 protein is CASSPRQTYEQYF. Here the CDR3 DNA reads TGTGCCAGCTCACCCCGCCAGACCTACGAGCAGTACTTC. The chain is built from TRBV18 and TRBJ2-7; D remains ambiguous. Germline lookup yields CDR1 KGHSH and CDR2 LQKENI. V was trimmed by 3 bases and J by 2 bases, leaving 8 bases between them. This CDR3 contains 13 residues. The entire variable domain, with the rest obtained from reference TRBV18 and TRBJ2-7, is as follows: NAGVMQNPRHLVRRRGQEARLRCSPMKGHSHVYWYRQLPEEGLKFMVYLQKENIIDESGMPKERFSAEFPKEGPSILRIQQVVRGDSAAYFCASSPRQTYEQYFGPGTRLTVT.

For this clone: This specimen includes other DNA sequences encoding the same CDR3. The V gene is TRBV29-1, the J gene TRBJ1-2; D gene unclear. CDR3 length equals 11 residues. Per germline, CDR1 SQVTM and CDR2 ANQGSEA. V lost 6 bases to trimming and J lost 5 bases, with 10 bases between them. The CDR3 nucleotides are TGCAGCGTCCGCGGAGGATATGGCTACACCTTC. Translating it yields CSVRGGYGYTF.

V is TRBV6-5 and J is TRBJ1-2, with a weak D call TRBD1 (6 bases). The CDR3 sequence is 13 residues long. From germline, CDR1 is MNHEY and CDR2 SVGAGI. The V end lost 4 bases, the J end lost 4 bases, and 10 bases lay between the germline ends. CDR3 region: CASSFGQRYGYTF. CDR3 in DNA: TGTGCCAGCAGTTTTGGACAGCGCTATGGCTACACCTTC.

The rearrangement joins TRBV28 to TRBJ1-4, with unresolved D. The CDR3 covers 12 residues. The germline V and J ends were trimmed by 8 bases and 7 bases, with 11 bases remaining between them. CDR1 is MDHEN, CDR2 SYDVKM, per germline. CDR3: CASRSSLEKLFF. CDR3 DNA: TGTGCCAGCCGGTCATCCCTTGAAAAACTGTTTTTT.

This clone was detected only once. The rearrangement links TRBV2 to TRBJ1-6; unclear D gene. CDR1 and CDR2 from the germline V gene are SNHLY and FYNNEI. Between the trimmed V and J ends, which lost 6 bases and 9 bases, there was a span of 12 bases. The CDR3 loop spans 13 amino acids. CDR3 residues: CASRKAESSPLHF. The CDR3 nucleotides are TGTGCCAGCAGGAAGGCGGAAAGTTCACCCCTCCACTTT.

The gene calls are TRBV4-1 and TRBJ2-3, with a weak D call TRBD1 (6 bases). The CDR3 runs 15 residues. CDR1 and CDR2 from the germline V gene are MGHRA and YSYEKL. The ends were cut back, 0 bases at V and 3 bases at J, with 10 bases in the middle. This CDR3 reads CASSQEVRGTDTQYF. The DNA of the CDR3 is TGCGCCAGCAGCCAAGAGGTGAGGGGGACAGATACGCAGTATTTT.

J is TRBJ2-7 and V is TRBV9; D may correspond to TRBD1 or TRBD2 (5 bases each). This CDR3 is 13 amino acids long. The V gene lost 1 base and the J gene lost 6 bases, with 11 bases spanning the gap. The germline gives CDR1 SGDLS, CDR2 YYNGEE. CDR3 sequence: CASSVNLGAEQYF. CDR3 DNA sequence: TGTGCCAGCAGCGTAAATCTCGGGGCCGAGCAGTACTTC.

This rearrangement joins TRBV2 to TRBJ2-7; D unresolved. The CDR3 consists of 11 residues. CDR1 SNHLY and CDR2 FYNNEI come from the germline V gene. V shed 7 bases and J shed 5 bases, with 9 bases lying between them. Here the CDR3 reads CASTLGNEQYF. For the CDR3, the DNA is TGTGCCAGCACCTTGGGGAACGAGCAGTACTTC.

The CDR3 sequence: CASSLLLDTEAFF. In DNA form, the CDR3 reads TGCGCCAGCAGCTTGTTGTTAGACACTGAAGCTTTCTTT. V is TRBV5-1 and J is TRBJ1-1; D unclear. Trimming left V 1 base short and J 3 bases short, with 7 bases between. Germline-derived CDR1 and CDR2 are SGHRS and YFSETQ. CDR3 length: 13 residues.

The count of this clone is one. The CDR3 spells CASSFRTGGPTEAFF. The CDR3, as DNA: TGCGCCAGCAGCTTCCGGACAGGGGGACCCACTGAAGCTTTCTTT. The chain recombines TRBV5-1 with TRBJ1-1, with TRBD1 matching over 10 bases. The CDR3 sequence is 15 residues long. Germline V CDR1 and CDR2: SGHRS, YFSETQ. The J segment lost 4 bases and the V segment lost 2 bases, leaving 5 bases of the junction unmatched.

The chain joins TRBV4-1 to TRBJ1-4, with TRBD1 identical over 11 bases. Trimming took 2 bases from V and 5 from J; bases not matched to a gene: 4. Germline V CDR1 and CDR2: MGHRA, YSYEKL. The CDR3 runs 16 residues. The CDR3 here is CASSQSRDRGNEKLFF. CDR3 nucleotides: TGCGCCAGCAGCCAATCTAGGGACAGGGGGAATGAAAAACTGTTTTTT.

The rearrangement uses TRBV6-6 and TRBJ1-3; D is unclear. The CDR3 covers 16 residues. V was pared by 3 bases and J by 0 bases, with 12 bases between. Per the germline V gene, CDR1 is MNHNY and CDR2 is SVGAGI (reference sequence). CDR3 sequence reads: CASSYGVSDSGNTIYF. In nucleotides, the CDR3 is TGTGCCAGCAGTTATGGGGTATCCGACTCTGGAAACACCATATATTTT.

This chain links TRBV2 with TRBJ2-7, with 9 bases lining up with TRBD2. Germline V lookup: CDR1 SNHLY, CDR2 FYNNEI. There are 19 residues in the CDR3. Germline trimming cut 7 bases from V and 2 bases from J; bases unmatched to any gene: 21. The CDR3, as DNA: TGTGCCAGCACATCAAGCGGGGGGCGAATCTCCACCTCCCCCTACGAGCAGTACTTC. Protein: CASTSSGGRISTSPYEQYF.

The CDR3 region is CASSLAKTYEQYF. In nucleotides, the CDR3 is TGTGCCAGCAGTTTGGCCAAAACCTACGAGCAGTACTTC. The J gene is TRBJ2-7, the V gene TRBV27; D is ambiguous. CDR3 length: 13 residues. Germline assignment: CDR1 MNHEY and CDR2 SMNVEV (reference sequence). The V end was cut by 3 bases, the J end by 2 bases, with 8 bases between.

This clone has a handful of counts. The chain has TRBV27 and TRBJ2-5; 12 bases align to TRBD2. V dropped 4 bases and J dropped 7; count of bases not matched to a gene: 7. This CDR3 contains 15 residues. Looked up from germline, CDR1 is MNHEY and CDR2 is SMNVEV (reference sequence). Here the CDR3 reads CASSSWTSGDGTQYF. CDR3 in DNA: TGTGCCAGCAGTTCTTGGACTAGCGGGGATGGGACCCAGTACTTC.

The rearrangement links TRBV6-6 to TRBJ2-5; TRBD2 matches 9 bases. This CDR3 comprises 15 residues. Germline values: CDR1 MNHNY, CDR2 SVGAGI (reference sequence). Trimming removed 2 bases from V and 5 bases from J; junction bases left unmatched: 6. CDR3 nucleotide sequence: TGTGCCAGCAGTTACAGGTCTAGCGGGAAGGAGACCCAGTACTTC. Translation: CASSYRSSGKETQYF.

This chain joins TRBV7-9 and TRBJ2-7; 7 bases agree with TRBD1. The CDR3 sequence is 15 residues long. Germline values: CDR1 SEHNR, CDR2 FQNEAQ (reference sequence). J gave up 1 base and V 5 bases, and 8 bases lay outside the gene matches. The DNA for the CDR3 is TGTGCCAGCAGCCAACCAAGACAGGGATCCTACGAGCAGTACTTC. It codes for CASSQPRQGSYEQYF.